A single T cell receptor beta chain is shown here with its context. These data come from a study of OX40 agonist ivuxolimab in advanced cancers. At the level of the study: Previous treatment with anti-PD-1, anti-PD-L1 or anti-CTLA-4 therapy was allowed; 40% had received some. Of the patients, three showed partial responses, one with hepatocellular carcinoma and two with cutaneous melanoma.

Sequenced by immunoSEQ multiplex PCR; TCRdb stores in-frame clones only, minus some. The data hold some 66,000 clones, with around 83% observed a single time. Per germline, CDR1 SQVTM and CDR2 ANQGSEA. This CDR3 is built from 13 residues. V dropped 4 bases and J dropped 7 bases, with 17 bases sitting between them. The clonotype originates from an adult with an advanced solid tumor such as melanoma, head and neck, liver or kidney cancer. This sample comprised CD4+ or CD8+ T cells sorted from blood, obtained in a trial of the OX40 agonist ivuxolimab. This rearrangement joins TRBV29-1 to TRBJ2-7; unclear D gene. The CDR3 coding sequence is TGCAGCGTTGCCTTCCTATTGGGTCGGGAGCAGTACTTC. Its protein is CSVAFLLGREQYF.